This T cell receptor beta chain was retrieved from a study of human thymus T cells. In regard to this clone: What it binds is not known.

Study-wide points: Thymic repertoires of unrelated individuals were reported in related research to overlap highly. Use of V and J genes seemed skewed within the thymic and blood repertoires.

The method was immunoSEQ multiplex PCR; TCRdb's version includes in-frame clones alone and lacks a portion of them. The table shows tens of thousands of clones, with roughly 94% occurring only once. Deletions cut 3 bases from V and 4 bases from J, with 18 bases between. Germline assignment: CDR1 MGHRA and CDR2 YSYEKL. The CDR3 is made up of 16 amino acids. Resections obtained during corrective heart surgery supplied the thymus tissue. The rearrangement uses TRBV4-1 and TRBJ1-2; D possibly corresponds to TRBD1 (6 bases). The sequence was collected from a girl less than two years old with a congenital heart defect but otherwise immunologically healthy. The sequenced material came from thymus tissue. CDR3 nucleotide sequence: TGCGCCAGCAGCCAGTCAAAAGGGGGGGACGGCTATGGCTACACCTTC. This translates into CASSQSKGGDGYGYTF.